The 6 T cell receptor beta chains listed next were all sequenced from one sample in a study of vaccination effects on CD4 cells after COVID-19. The table came from immunoSEQ multiplex PCR; TCRdb's copy has only in-frame clones and leaves some out. The sample has tens of thousands of clones, 75% to 80% seen once. The ViraFEST assay expanded antigen-specific CD4+ T cells with viral peptide pools before sequencing. Isolation of CD4+ T cells took place after less than 12 days of culture. As their vaccination, participants received two doses of either BNT162b2 or mRNA-1273. These receptors' antigens are unknown. Source: CD4+ T cells from PBMCs cultured with SARS-CoV-2 spike peptides, taken after COVID-19 vaccination. Receptors were obtained from a human donor who received a COVID-19 vaccine. Some clones in this sample may be carry-over from other donors' samples.

The chain has TRBV2 and TRBJ1-5; the D is unclear. The V gene lost 7 bases and the J gene lost 0 bases, with 7 bases spanning the gap. This CDR3 has 13 amino acids. CDR1 and CDR2 from the germline V gene are SNHLY and FYNNEI. The CDR3: CASTSTSNQPQHF. CDR3 coding DNA: TGTGCCAGCACCAGTACTAGCAATCAGCCCCAGCATTTT.

This rearrangement joins TRBV10-1 to TRBJ1-1; 10 positions agree with TRBD1. Germline V gives CDR1 WNHNN, CDR2 SYGVQD (reference sequence). V trimming: 4 bases; J trimming: 7 bases; junction bases outside the gene matches: 3. There are 13 residues in the CDR3. The CDR3 region is CASSAGQGSEAFF. CDR3 DNA sequence: TGCGCCAGCAGTGCGGGACAGGGGAGTGAAGCTTTCTTT.

This clone was detected only once. The chain combines TRBV5-1 with TRBJ2-2; D possibly corresponds to TRBD1 (5 bases). The length of the CDR3 is 15 residues. Germline CDR1 SGHRS, CDR2 YFSETQ. V dropped 1 base and J dropped 2 bases, with 9 bases sitting between them. CDR3 amino acids: CASSLYDRNTGELFF. In DNA, the CDR3 is TGCGCCAGCAGCTTGTACGACAGAAACACCGGGGAGCTGTTTTTT.

This chain joins TRBV5-5 and TRBJ2-7; perhaps TRBD1 as D (6 bases). CDR1 is SGHKS, CDR2 YYEKEE, per germline (reference sequence). The CDR3 runs to 12 residues. The V and J ends lost 3 bases and 6 bases respectively, with 10 bases between them. CDR3 DNA: TGTGCCAGCAGCTCCCTAGGGGGCGAGCAGTACGTC. Translating it yields CASSSLGGEQYV.

The V gene is TRBV5-5, the J gene TRBJ2-7; 10 bases map to TRBD1. The CDR3 is 17 amino acids. V lost 6 bases to trimming and J lost 0 bases; unmatched junction nucleotides: 12. Germline CDR1 SGHKS, CDR2 YYEKEE (reference sequence). The CDR3, as DNA: TGTGCCAGCACCAAAGGGGTGACAGGGGGCGGCTCCTACGAGCAGTACGTC. Translated: CASTKGVTGGGSYEQYV.

Here the CDR3 DNA reads TGCGCCAGCAGCGGGGGGCTCGAGACCCAGTACTTC. Amino acid sequence: CASSGGLETQYF. This sequence joins TRBV5-1 and TRBJ2-5; possibly TRBD1 or TRBD2 for D (6 bases each). This CDR3 spans 12 amino acids. Germline-derived CDR1 and CDR2 are SGHRS and YFSETQ. Trimming shortened V by 4 bases and J by 5 bases, and 9 bases separated the two germline ends.